The following is a T cell receptor beta chain sequence with its context. This entry belongs to a study of cytomegalovirus exposure and HLA in healthy donors. J was trimmed by 4 bases and V by 3 bases; bases with no gene match: 5. The CDR3 is 16 amino acids. CDR1 is KGHSH and CDR2 is LQKENI in the germline V gene. Clones were sequenced by immunoSEQ multiplex PCR, and TCRdb holds only the in-frame ones, with some missing. The data hold 140,000 or so clones, with 85% to 90% observed a single time. The chain couples TRBV18 to TRBJ2-1; 11 bases map to TRBD1. This receptor was identified in a woman aged 25-40 years in good health and CMV-seropositive. Material for sequencing was PBMCs. The CDR3 sequence: CASSPLGTGGYNEQFF. The CDR3 DNA reads TGTGCCAGCTCACCCCTCGGGACAGGGGGATACAATGAGCAGTTCTTC.